This T cell receptor (beta chain) was sequenced during a study of shared clonotypes between healthy human individuals. Some clones are missing from TCRdb's copy, which holds only in-frame ones; the method was immunoSEQ multiplex PCR. The data contain 2.3 million or so clones, about 92% of them singletons. The CDR3 spans 12 residues. From germline, CDR1 is MDHEN and CDR2 SYDVKM. V lost 8 bases, J lost 4 bases, and 11 bases lay in between. This TCR came from a young man in good health. Some clones in this sample may be carry-over from other donors' samples. The specimen sequenced was naive CD4+ T cells from PBMCs. Subset specified: CD45RA+ positively selected. V gene TRBV28 combines with J gene TRBJ1-1, with D unresolved. CDR3 DNA: TGTGCCAGCGGCGTCGCGGCCACTGAAGCTTTCTTT. It yields the protein CASGVAATEAFF. The full variable domain, its missing parts supplied by reference TRBV28 and TRBJ1-1, is DVKVTQSSRYLVKRTGEKVFLECVQDMDHENMFWYRQDPGLGLRLIYFSYDVKMKEKGDIPEGYSVSREKKERFSLILESASTNQTSMYLCASGVAATEAFFGQGTRLTVV.